This entry concerns a single TCR beta chain. What it binds is not known. The CDR3 totals 15 residues. Built from TCR beta cDNA, the libraries had unique molecular identifiers in them. TCRdb fed the PCR reads into MiXCR, producing one record per CDR3 protein. The sample records approximately 690,000 distinct CDR3 sequences, 55% to 60% being singletons. This sample is part of a study of post-analysis software for immune sequencing data. Study-level points and caveats: TRBV segments more frequent in patients than in controls numbered several and included TRBV5-6, TRBV5-1 and TRBV20-1.

This receptor was taken from a girl aged 2 to 9 with multiple sclerosis. Input material: blood. The V gene is TRBV21-1, the J gene TRBJ1-5. TRBV21-1 is a listed pseudogene. The CDR3 region has the DNA TGTGCCAGCAGCATCAGACCAAATAGCAATCAGCCCCAGCATTTT. It translates to CASSIRPNSNQPQHF.